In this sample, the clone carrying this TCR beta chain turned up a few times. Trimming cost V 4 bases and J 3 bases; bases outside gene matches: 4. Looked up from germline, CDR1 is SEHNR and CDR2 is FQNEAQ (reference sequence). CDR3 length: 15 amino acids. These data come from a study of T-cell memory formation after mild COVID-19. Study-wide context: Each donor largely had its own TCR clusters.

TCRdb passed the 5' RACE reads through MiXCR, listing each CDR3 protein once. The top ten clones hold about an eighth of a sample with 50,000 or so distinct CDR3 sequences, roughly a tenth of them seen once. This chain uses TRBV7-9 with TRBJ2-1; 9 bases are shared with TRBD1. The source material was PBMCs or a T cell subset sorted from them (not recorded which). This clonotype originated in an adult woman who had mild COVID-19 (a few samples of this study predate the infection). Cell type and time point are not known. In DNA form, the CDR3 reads TGTGCCAGCAGCTCCGGACAGGGGAACTACAATGAGCAGTTCTTC. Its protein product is CASSSGQGNYNEQFF. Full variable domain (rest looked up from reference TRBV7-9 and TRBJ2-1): DTGVSQNPRHKITKRGQNVTFRCDPISEHNRLYWYRQTLGQGPEFLTYFQNEAQLEKSRLLSDRFSAERPKGSFSTLEIQRTEQGDSAMYLCASSSGQGNYNEQFFGPGTRLTVL.